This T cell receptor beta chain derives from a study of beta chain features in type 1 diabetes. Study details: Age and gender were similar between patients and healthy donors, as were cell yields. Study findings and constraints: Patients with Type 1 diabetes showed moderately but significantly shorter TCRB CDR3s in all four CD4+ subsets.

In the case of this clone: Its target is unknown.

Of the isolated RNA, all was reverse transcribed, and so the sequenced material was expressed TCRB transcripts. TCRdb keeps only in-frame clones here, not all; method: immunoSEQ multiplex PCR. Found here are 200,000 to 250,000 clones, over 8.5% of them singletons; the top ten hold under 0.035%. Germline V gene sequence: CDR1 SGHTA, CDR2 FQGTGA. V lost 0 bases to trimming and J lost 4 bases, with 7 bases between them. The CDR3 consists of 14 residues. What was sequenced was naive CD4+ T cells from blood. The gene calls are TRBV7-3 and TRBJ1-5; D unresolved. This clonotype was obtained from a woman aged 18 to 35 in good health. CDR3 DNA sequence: TGTGCCAGCAGCTTAACGCCGGGGAATCAGCCCCAGCATTTT. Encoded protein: CASSLTPGNQPQHF.